These 9 T cell receptor beta chains share one sample of origin, sequenced in a study of vaccination and CD4 T cells after COVID-19. No cognate antigen is known for these TCRs. The assay that was used to sequence DNA from cultured CD4+ T cells was the Oncomine TCR Beta short-read assay. TCRdb reprocessed the PCR reads via MiXCR and lists one record per CDR3 protein. The sample carries roughly 16,000 distinct CDR3 sequences, around 75% recorded once. This sample's treatment: approximately nine-day PBMC culture with coronavirus spike peptide pools or control peptides (ViraFEST assay). The sequenced sample was CD4+ T cells from blood, cultured in vitro, obtained after SARS-CoV-2 vaccination. The receptors come from a human donor who received a COVID-19 vaccine.

The J gene is TRBJ2-2, the V gene TRBV29-1; TRBD2 matches 7 bases. Trimming at V came to 4 bases and at J to 5 bases, leaving 10 bases not matched to a gene. Germline-derived CDR1 and CDR2 are SQVTM and ANQGSEA. This CDR3 contains 15 residues. CDR3 region: CSVGNGERDTGELFF. The CDR3 DNA reads as TGCAGCGTTGGGAACGGAGAGCGGGATACCGGGGAGCTGTTTTTT.

The chain couples TRBV5-4 to TRBJ1-6, with 7 bases fitting TRBD1. The CDR3 has 16 amino acids. The junction had 6 bases not matched to a gene; V was cut back by 1 base and J by 5 bases. Germline loops: CDR1 SGHNT, CDR2 YYREEE (reference sequence). The CDR3 sequence: CASSLNRGLDNSPLHF. The CDR3 DNA follows: TGTGCCAGCAGCTTGAACAGGGGATTGGATAATTCACCCCTCCACTTT.

The rearrangement joins TRBV19 to TRBJ1-5; tentatively, D is TRBD1 (6 bases). CDR1 LNHDA and CDR2 SQIVND come from the germline V gene (reference sequence). The V and J ends lost 1 base and 6 bases respectively, with 13 bases between them. This CDR3 has 15 amino acids. In DNA form, the CDR3 reads TGTGCCAGTAGTATAGCAACCAGGGGAAGTCAGCCCCAGCATTTT. It encodes CASSIATRGSQPQHF.

This chain joins TRBV29-1 and TRBJ2-1, with TRBD2 matching over 7 bases. Germline CDR1 is SQVTM and CDR2 is ANQGSEA. The CDR3 is made up of 13 amino acids. Trimming took 6 bases from V and 6 from J; bases not matched to a gene: 8. Written as DNA, the CDR3 is TGCAGCGTCGGGGGGTCCGGAACCAATGAGCAGTTCTTC. It encodes CSVGGSGTNEQFF.

The chain couples TRBV19 to TRBJ1-5, with D perhaps matching TRBD1 (5 bases). Germline CDR1 LNHDA, CDR2 SQIVND (reference sequence). The CDR3 is 16 amino acids. Trimming stripped 2 bases from V and 2 bases from J, with 13 bases between. The CDR3 spells CASSILGAGGNQPQHF. The CDR3 nucleotides read TGTGCCAGTAGTATATTAGGGGCCGGTGGCAATCAGCCCCAGCATTTT.

The rearrangement uses TRBV19 and TRBJ1-2; TRBD1 is a possible D gene (6 bases). The CDR3 covers 16 residues. Per the germline V gene, CDR1 is LNHDA and CDR2 is SQIVND (reference sequence). Trimming removed 0 bases from V and 8 bases from J, with 19 bases in between. CDR3 DNA: TGTGCCAGTAGTATAGATCTATCTCCGGGGGCGGACGGCTACACCTTC. Its protein is CASSIDLSPGADGYTF.

This clonotype occurred a few times. The CDR3 region has the DNA TGTGCCAGCAGTGCCCGACAGGGCTCCCTTTACACCTTC. Encoded protein: CASSARQGSLYTF. The chain is built from TRBV6-1 and TRBJ1-2, with 7 bases matching TRBD1. Germline V lookup: CDR1 MNHNS, CDR2 SASEGT. This CDR3 contains 13 residues. Losses at the gene ends were 4 bases for V and 11 bases for J; bases not matched to a gene: 10.

The chain couples TRBV6-1 to TRBJ2-3; no clear D gene. The CDR3 is 13 amino acids. The germline CDR1 and CDR2 sequences are MNHNS and SASEGT. The V and J ends lost 4 bases and 1 base respectively, with 6 bases between them. CDR3 coding DNA: TGTGCCAGCAGTGTGACACGCACAGATACGCAGTATTTT. Translated: CASSVTRTDTQYF.

There are a few counts of this clonotype. The rearrangement joins TRBV2 to TRBJ1-2; no reliable D call. This CDR3 spans 14 amino acids. V lost 1 base and J 0 bases, leaving 6 bases between the germline ends. Looked up from germline, CDR1 is SNHLY and CDR2 is FYNNEI. The CDR3 reads CASSEDKTNYGYTF. CDR3 DNA: TGTGCCAGCAGTGAAGACAAGACTAACTATGGCTACACCTTC. Full variable domain (rest looked up from reference TRBV2 and TRBJ1-2): EPEVTQTPSHQVTQMGQEVILRCVPISNHLYFYWYRQILGQKVEFLVSFYNNEISEKSEIFDDQFSVERPDGSNFTLKIRSTKLEDSAMYFCASSEDKTNYGYTFGSGTRLTVV.